This is a list of T cell receptor beta chains from one sample in a study of cytomegalovirus exposure and HLA in healthy donors. The repertoire was sequenced with immunoSEQ multiplex PCR; TCRdb's copy has only in-frame clones and lacks some. The sample holds about 64,000 clones, over 75% seen once. Sequenced material: PBMCs. Source of these receptors: a male donor in good health and CMV-seropositive. The CDR3 runs from the conserved cysteine through the conserved F or W. The order of the fields is D gene, clone size, V gene, J gene, CDR3 protein, CDR3 DNA. A D gene is named only where the DNA matches it firmly. Rows give clone size only sometimes, using once, few, many, or a class for an expanded clone.

d_call: -; clone_size: -; v_call: TRBV2; j_call: TRBJ2-5; cdr3_aa: CASSQDGGETQYF; cdr3_nt: TGTGCCAGCAGCCAGGACGGAGGAGAGACCCAGTACTTC
d_call: -; clone_size: -; v_call: TRBV9; j_call: TRBJ1-6; cdr3_aa: CASSVKSSYNSPLHF; cdr3_nt: TGTGCCAGCAGCGTGAAGAGCTCCTATAATTCACCCCTCCACTTT
d_call: -; clone_size: few; v_call: TRBV5-1; j_call: TRBJ1-1; cdr3_aa: CASQRVEDTEAFF; cdr3_nt: TGCGCCAGTCAGAGGGTTGAGGACACTGAAGCTTTCTTT
d_call: TRBD1; clone_size: few; v_call: TRBV9; j_call: TRBJ1-2; cdr3_aa: CASSARTGENGYTF; cdr3_nt: TGTGCCAGCAGCGCCCGGACAGGGGAAAATGGCTACACCTTC
d_call: TRBD2; clone_size: -; v_call: TRBV7-2; j_call: TRBJ2-7; cdr3_aa: CASSRTSGVTYEQYF; cdr3_nt: TGTGCCAGCAGTCGGACTAGCGGGGTGACCTACGAGCAGTACTTC
d_call: TRBD1; clone_size: -; v_call: TRBV7-6; j_call: TRBJ1-6; cdr3_aa: CASSLGYRGRKGSPLHF; cdr3_nt: TGTGCCAGCAGCTTAGGATACAGGGGGCGCAAAGGTTCACCCCTCCACTTT
d_call: TRBD1; clone_size: -; v_call: TRBV28; j_call: TRBJ2-5; cdr3_aa: CASSPSGQGQETQYF; cdr3_nt: TGTGCCAGCAGTCCCTCGGGACAGGGCCAAGAGACCCAGTACTTC
d_call: TRBD1; clone_size: -; v_call: TRBV12-5; j_call: TRBJ1-2; cdr3_aa: CASGLVYENRDSRDYGYTF; cdr3_nt: TGTGCTAGTGGTTTGGTATATGAGAACCGGGACAGCCGAGATTATGGCTACACCTTC
d_call: -; clone_size: -; v_call: TRBV28; j_call: TRBJ2-7; cdr3_aa: CASSLRFYEQYF; cdr3_nt: TGTGCCAGCAGTTTGCGTTTCTACGAGCAGTACTTC
d_call: -; clone_size: -; v_call: TRBV7-9; j_call: TRBJ1-2; cdr3_aa: CASSWTRGDGYTF; cdr3_nt: TGTGCCAGCAGCTGGACCCGGGGGGATGGCTACACCTTC
d_call: TRBD2; clone_size: -; v_call: TRBV30; j_call: TRBJ2-2; cdr3_aa: CAWSVHGGFTGELFF; cdr3_nt: TGTGCCTGGAGTGTACACGGGGGGTTCACCGGGGAGCTGTTTTTT
d_call: -; clone_size: -; v_call: TRBV30; j_call: TRBJ2-5; cdr3_aa: CAWSVTAGTQYF; cdr3_nt: TGTGCCTGGAGTGTAACTGCAGGGACCCAGTACTTC
d_call: TRBD1; clone_size: -; v_call: TRBV5-4; j_call: TRBJ1-1; cdr3_aa: CASSVNRGMNTEAFF; cdr3_nt: TGTGCCAGCAGCGTGAACAGGGGCATGAACACTGAAGCTTTCTTT
d_call: -; clone_size: -; v_call: TRBV29-1; j_call: TRBJ1-1; cdr3_aa: CSGVRASEAFF; cdr3_nt: TGCAGCGGGGTCAGGGCCTCTGAAGCTTTCTTT
d_call: TRBD1; clone_size: -; v_call: TRBV19; j_call: TRBJ1-5; cdr3_aa: CASSITGVNQPQHF; cdr3_nt: TGTGCCAGTAGTATTACAGGGGTTAATCAGCCCCAGCATTTT
d_call: -; clone_size: -; v_call: TRBV4-1; j_call: TRBJ2-4; cdr3_aa: CASRPTGTYLAKNIQYF; cdr3_nt: TGCGCCAGCAGGCCTACCGGGACATACCTAGCCAAAAACATTCAGTACTTC
d_call: -; clone_size: -; v_call: TRBV11-3; j_call: TRBJ2-1; cdr3_aa: CASSLAQGLLNEQFF; cdr3_nt: TGTGCCAGCAGCTTAGCCCAGGGCCTGCTCAATGAGCAGTTCTTC
d_call: -; clone_size: -; v_call: TRBV21-1; j_call: TRBJ1-1; cdr3_aa: CASSTGQFLGTEAFF; cdr3_nt: TGTGCCAGCAGCACCGGACAGTTTCTGGGGACTGAAGCTTTCTTT
d_call: -; clone_size: -; v_call: TRBV2; j_call: TRBJ2-2; cdr3_aa: CASSEWRTGELFF; cdr3_nt: TGTGCCAGCAGTGAATGGAGGACCGGGGAGCTGTTTTTT
d_call: -; clone_size: -; v_call: TRBV6-6; j_call: TRBJ2-1; cdr3_aa: CASSYYSNEQFF; cdr3_nt: TGTGCCAGCAGTTACTATAGCAATGAGCAGTTCTTC
d_call: TRBD2; clone_size: -; v_call: TRBV18; j_call: TRBJ2-1; cdr3_aa: CASSPLGGGANEQFF; cdr3_nt: TGTGCCAGCTCACCGCTTGGCGGGGGGGCCAATGAGCAGTTCTTC
d_call: -; clone_size: -; v_call: TRBV25-1; j_call: TRBJ1-3; cdr3_aa: CASRASGNTIYF; cdr3_nt: TGTGCCAGCAGGGCCTCTGGAAACACCATATATTTT
d_call: TRBD1; clone_size: -; v_call: TRBV6-1; j_call: TRBJ1-1; cdr3_aa: CASNRGNTEAFF; cdr3_nt: TGTGCCAGCAACAGGGGAAACACTGAAGCTTTCTTT
d_call: -; clone_size: -; v_call: TRBV19; j_call: TRBJ1-1; cdr3_aa: CASSKQALNTEAFF; cdr3_nt: TGTGCCAGTAGTAAACAGGCGCTGAACACTGAAGCTTTCTTT
d_call: TRBD1; clone_size: -; v_call: TRBV18; j_call: TRBJ1-6; cdr3_aa: CASSQTGANNSPLHF; cdr3_nt: TGTGCCAGCTCGCAAACAGGGGCAAATAATTCACCCCTCCACTTT
d_call: -; clone_size: -; v_call: TRBV15; j_call: TRBJ1-2; cdr3_aa: CATSGGQYGYTF; cdr3_nt: TGTGCCACCAGCGGTGGACAGTATGGCTACACCTTC
d_call: -; clone_size: -; v_call: TRBV6-5; j_call: TRBJ1-2; cdr3_aa: CASSYGGNYGYTF; cdr3_nt: TGTGCCAGCAGTTACGGTGGCAATTATGGCTACACCTTC
d_call: TRBD2; clone_size: -; v_call: TRBV5-1; j_call: TRBJ2-1; cdr3_aa: CASSLTSGGIYNEQFF; cdr3_nt: TGCGCCAGCAGCTTGACTAGCGGGGGTATCTACAATGAGCAGTTCTTC
d_call: TRBD2; clone_size: -; v_call: TRBV11-2; j_call: TRBJ2-4; cdr3_aa: CASSSLTSGGLTKNIQYF; cdr3_nt: TGTGCCAGCAGCTCATTAACATCGGGGGGGCTAACCAAAAACATTCAGTACTTC
d_call: TRBD1; clone_size: -; v_call: TRBV5-1; j_call: TRBJ1-2; cdr3_aa: CASSRQGAGYGYTF; cdr3_nt: TGCGCCAGCAGCCGACAGGGGGCAGGGTATGGCTACACCTTC
d_call: TRBD1; clone_size: -; v_call: TRBV28; j_call: TRBJ1-3; cdr3_aa: CASSKTGGSFRNTIYF; cdr3_nt: TGTGCCAGCAGTAAGACAGGGGGTAGCTTTAGAAACACCATATATTTT
d_call: -; clone_size: few; v_call: TRBV5-1; j_call: TRBJ1-1; cdr3_aa: CASRLGSTGEVFF; cdr3_nt: TGCGCCAGCAGGTTGGGATCTACAGGAGAAGTTTTCTTT
d_call: TRBD2; clone_size: -; v_call: TRBV10-1; j_call: TRBJ2-1; cdr3_aa: CASSGGGYNEQFF; cdr3_nt: TGCGCCAGCAGTGGCGGGGGGTACAATGAGCAGTTCTTC
d_call: TRBD1; clone_size: -; v_call: TRBV27; j_call: TRBJ1-2; cdr3_aa: CASTSSTGTHGYTF; cdr3_nt: TGTGCCAGCACATCCTCGACAGGGACCCATGGCTACACCTTC
d_call: TRBD1; clone_size: -; v_call: TRBV30; j_call: TRBJ1-2; cdr3_aa: CAWRQGAGGYTF; cdr3_nt: TGTGCCTGGCGACAGGGGGCCGGAGGCTACACCTTC
d_call: -; clone_size: once; v_call: TRBV27; j_call: TRBJ2-1; cdr3_aa: CASSLHMLNEQFF; cdr3_nt: TGTGCCAGCAGTTTGCACATGCTGAATGAGCAGTTCTTC
d_call: -; clone_size: -; v_call: TRBV13; j_call: TRBJ2-3; cdr3_aa: CASSIRSGGLDTQYF; cdr3_nt: TGTGCCAGCAGCATTAGGAGTGGGGGCCTGGATACGCAGTATTTT
d_call: -; clone_size: -; v_call: TRBV28; j_call: TRBJ1-6; cdr3_aa: CASSLPGRANSPLHF; cdr3_nt: TGTGCCAGCAGTTTACCCGGCAGGGCCAATTCACCCCTCCACTTT
d_call: TRBD2; clone_size: -; v_call: TRBV5-5; j_call: TRBJ2-5; cdr3_aa: CASSLVMSSGGASSETQYF; cdr3_nt: TGTGCCAGCAGCTTGGTTATGTCTAGCGGGGGGGCATCTTCAGAGACCCAGTACTTC
d_call: -; clone_size: once; v_call: TRBV6-1; j_call: TRBJ1-1; cdr3_aa: CASISERGQHTEAFF; cdr3_nt: TGTGCCAGCATATCTGAGCGCGGACAGCACACTGAAGCTTTCTTT
d_call: TRBD1; clone_size: -; v_call: TRBV7-9; j_call: TRBJ1-2; cdr3_aa: CASSSHRGALLYGYTF; cdr3_nt: TGTGCCAGCAGCTCGCACAGGGGGGCTCTCCTCTATGGCTACACCTTC
d_call: TRBD2; clone_size: -; v_call: TRBV27; j_call: TRBJ2-7; cdr3_aa: CASSTPPTSGGINEQYF; cdr3_nt: TGTGCCAGCAGTACCCCCCCCACTAGCGGGGGCATCAACGAGCAGTACTTC